The T cell receptor (beta chain) under discussion was sequenced for a study of beta chain features in type 1 diabetes. Study-level results: Researchers report that Type 1 diabetes patients had moderately but significantly shorter TCRB CDR3s across all four CD4+ subsets.

The whole isolated RNA underwent reverse transcription, so sequencing captured expressed TCRB transcripts. Sequenced by immunoSEQ multiplex PCR; TCRdb stores in-frame clones only, minus some. The sample holds 200,000 to 300,000 clones, 9.5% to 13% seen once. This clone was found a few times. Its antigen is not identified. The CDR3 consists of 15 residues. V lost 2 bases, J lost 8 bases, and 7 bases stayed unmatched. Looked up from germline, CDR1 is LGHNA and CDR2 is YSLEER. This rearrangement joins TRBV4-3 to TRBJ2-4, with 9 positions matching TRBD1. The TCR was taken from a man younger than 45 with type 1 diabetes. Sample: naive CD4+ T cells from blood. The CDR3 region is CASSQSRGQGHIQYF. DNA for the CDR3: TGCGCCAGCAGCCAATCCAGGGGACAGGGCCACATTCAGTACTTC.